This T cell receptor beta chain was sequenced during a study of CD8+CD57+ T cells in acquired aplastic anemia. There are 12 residues in the CDR3. CDR1 and CDR2 (germline): SNHLY, FYNNEI. Trimming took 7 bases from V and 7 from J, leaving 8 bases between them. Genomic DNA was employed as the template in profiling TCR beta VDJ and CDR3. TCRdb analysed the reads with MiXCR anew, one entry per CDR3 protein. The sample holds more than 150,000 distinct CDR3 sequences, approximately 48% seen once. This clonotype was found many times. Before being chosen for sequencing, patients had shown CD8+CD57+ cell expansion by flow cytometry.

The sequenced material came from sorted CD4+, CD8+, or CD8+CD57+ T cells (not recorded which) from PBMCs. The clonotype was recovered from a human donor with aplastic anemia. The gene calls are TRBV2 and TRBJ1-6; D uncertain. CDR3 coding DNA: TGTGCCAGCACAGGAGCAAATTCACCCCTCCACTTT. Translation: CASTGANSPLHF.